A selection of T cell receptor beta chains follows, all from one sample in a study of T cell responses to AZD1222 COVID-19 vaccine. Clones were read by immunoSEQ multiplex PCR, and TCRdb kept only the in-frame ones, dropping some. This table has more than 85,000 clones, 85% to 90% appearing once. Here the sequenced sample was peripheral blood, taken on day 0 of AZD1222 vaccination. All receptors come from an adult in good health. Both conserved end residues are part of each CDR3. The D gene is left open where the match is weak. Expanded clones are given a class, and other clones once, few, many or no size at all.

D gene	V gene	clone size	J gene	CDR3 protein	CDR3 DNA
TRBD1	TRBV2	.	TRBJ1-1	CASRNTGQGATEAFF	TGTGCCAGCAGGAATACGGGACAGGGGGCCACTGAAGCTTTCTTT
.	TRBV7-9	.	TRBJ1-2	CASSLGKLEGYTF	TGTGCCAGCAGCCTCGGGAAACTGGAAGGCTACACCTTC
TRBD1	TRBV19	.	TRBJ2-1	CASRRDRGIPSYNEQFF	TGTGCCAGTAGGCGGGACAGGGGAATTCCTTCCTACAATGAGCAGTTCTTC
TRBD1	TRBV6-5	once	TRBJ2-7	CASIKTGGYSYEQYF	TGTGCCAGCATCAAAACAGGGGGCTACTCCTACGAGCAGTACTTC
.	TRBV12-3/TRBV12-4	.	TRBJ1-2	CASSLGGGSYTF	TGTGCCAGCAGTTTGGGGGGTGGGAGCTACACCTTC
TRBD1	TRBV3-1/TRBV3-2	.	TRBJ2-5	CASSQVRGPETQYF	TGTGCCAGCAGCCAAGTCAGGGGGCCAGAGACCCAGTACTTC
.	TRBV18	.	TRBJ1-1	CASSPQTGTGTEAFF	TGTGCCAGCTCACCACAAACAGGGACGGGCACTGAAGCTTTCTTT
TRBD1	TRBV5-1	once	TRBJ2-3	CASSFRRKPGTGIYSTDTQYF	TGCGCCAGCAGCTTCCGACGTAAACCCGGGACAGGGATCTACAGCACAGATACGCAGTATTTT
TRBD2	TRBV7-7	.	TRBJ2-1	CASSKGLAGYNEQFF	TGTGCCAGCAGCAAGGGACTAGCGGGGTACAATGAGCAGTTCTTC
.	TRBV6-5	.	TRBJ1-5	CASSYDGNQPQHF	TGTGCCAGCAGTTACGACGGCAATCAGCCCCAGCATTTT
TRBD1	TRBV4-1	.	TRBJ1-5	CASRRTGTGSQPQHF	TGCGCCAGCAGAAGGACCGGGACAGGGAGTCAGCCCCAGCATTTT
.	TRBV19	.	TRBJ1-5	CASSIASTGIQPQHF	TGTGCCAGTAGTATCGCATCGACGGGGATTCAGCCCCAGCATTTT
.	TRBV6-6	.	TRBJ1-2	CASSDSGGYTF	TGTGCCAGCAGCGACAGTGGTGGCTACACCTTC
.	TRBV4-1	.	TRBJ2-7	CASSQQPTAYEQYF	TGCGCCAGCAGCCAACAGCCAACCGCCTACGAGCAGTACTTC
.	TRBV14	.	TRBJ1-5	CASSQCLLGRQPQHF	TGTGCCAGCAGCCAATGCTTATTGGGTCGTCAGCCCCAGCATTTT
.	TRBV5-1	.	TRBJ1-2	CASSLVGAGDGGYTF	TGCGCCAGCAGCTTAGTCGGGGCCGGGGATGGAGGCTACACCTTC
TRBD1	TRBV19	.	TRBJ1-2	CASSVGTGPNYGYTF	TGTGCCAGTAGTGTCGGGACAGGGCCTAACTATGGCTACACCTTC
TRBD1	TRBV4-1	.	TRBJ1-3	CASSHPMGQSGNTIYF	TGCGCCAGCAGCCACCCTATGGGACAGTCTGGAAACACCATATATTTT
TRBD1	TRBV5-1	.	TRBJ1-2	CASSLVGSAGGRGGYTF	TGCGCCAGCAGCTTGGTGGGTTCGGCAGGGGGAAGAGGAGGCTACACCTTC
TRBD1	TRBV5-4	.	TRBJ2-2	CASSPRTGKNTGELFF	TGTGCCAGCAGCCCTCGGACAGGGAAAAACACCGGGGAGCTGTTTTTT
.	TRBV19	.	TRBJ2-3	CASSTQDTSTDTQYF	TGTGCCAGTAGTACCCAGGACACTAGCACAGATACGCAGTATTTT
.	TRBV12-3/TRBV12-4	.	TRBJ1-2	CASSFQGDGGYTF	TGTGCCAGCAGTTTTCAGGGTGATGGTGGCTACACCTTC
.	TRBV6-5	.	TRBJ2-7	CASSPRASSSYEQYF	TGTGCCAGCAGCCCGCGGGCTTCTAGCTCCTACGAGCAGTACTTC
.	TRBV7-6	.	TRBJ1-1	CASSLGQGFTEAFF	TGTGCCAGCAGCTTAGGTCAGGGGTTCACTGAAGCTTTCTTT
.	TRBV12-3/TRBV12-4	once	TRBJ2-1	CASRRDNEQFF	TGTGCCAGCAGGCGGGACAATGAGCAGTTCTTC
.	TRBV12-3/TRBV12-4	.	TRBJ1-5	CASSFQGQPQHF	TGTGCCAGCAGTTTTCAGGGCCAGCCCCAGCATTTT
.	TRBV24-1	.	TRBJ2-5	CATSDRAETQYF	TGTGCCACCAGTGACCGAGCGGAGACCCAGTACTTC
TRBD2	TRBV4-2	.	TRBJ2-1	CASSTGLAGGGPLYNEQFF	TGTGCCAGCAGCACGGGACTAGCGGGAGGAGGGCCCTTGTACAATGAGCAGTTCTTC
.	TRBV3-1/TRBV3-2	.	TRBJ1-3	CASSQGTVTGNTIYF	TGTGCCAGCAGCCAAGGGACAGTAACTGGAAACACCATATATTTT
.	TRBV15	.	TRBJ2-7	CATSRDLKGGYEQYF	TGTGCCACCAGCAGAGACTTGAAGGGGGGATACGAGCAGTACTTC
.	TRBV21-1	once	TRBJ1-5	CASSLLYLVVRPSRKNSNQPQHF	TGTGCCAGCAGCTTGTTGTATTTAGTGGTCAGGCCCTCTAGGAAAAATAGCAATCAGCCCCAGCATTTT
TRBD1	TRBV18	.	TRBJ1-1	CASSPLTGTGTLNTEAFF	TGTGCCAGCTCACCGCTGACAGGGACAGGCACCTTGAACACTGAAGCTTTCTTT
TRBD1	TRBV19	.	TRBJ1-4	CASRHSGQSNEKLFF	TGTGCCAGTAGGCACTCGGGACAGTCTAATGAAAAACTGTTTTTT
.	TRBV6-1	.	TRBJ2-1	CASSERGPLIEQFF	TGTGCCAGCAGTGAACGGGGCCCGCTGATTGAGCAGTTCTTC
.	TRBV28	.	TRBJ1-5	CASRPVQGQPQHF	TGTGCCAGCAGACCAGTACAGGGACAGCCCCAGCATTTT
TRBD1	TRBV5-1	.	TRBJ1-2	CASRAGGTGDYGYTF	TGCGCCAGCAGGGCGGGGGGGACAGGAGACTATGGCTACACCTTC
.	TRBV11-1	.	TRBJ1-3	CASRGRSGNTIYF	TGTGCCAGCAGGGGCAGATCTGGAAACACCATATATTTT
.	TRBV15	.	TRBJ1-2	CATSRDRGTWNEKGGYTF	TGTGCCACCAGCAGAGATAGGGGGACGTGGAATGAAAAAGGGGGCTACACCTTC
.	TRBV5-1	.	TRBJ1-2	CASSTGVYGYTF	TGCGCCAGCAGCACCGGGGTCTATGGCTACACCTTC
.	TRBV9	.	TRBJ2-2	CASSVGRGYNTGELFF	TGTGCCAGCAGCGTAGGCAGGGGCTACAACACCGGGGAGCTGTTTTTT
.	TRBV5-1	.	TRBJ2-1	CASSLGQGGFNEQFF	TGCGCCAGCAGCCTGGGACAAGGGGGATTCAATGAGCAGTTCTTC